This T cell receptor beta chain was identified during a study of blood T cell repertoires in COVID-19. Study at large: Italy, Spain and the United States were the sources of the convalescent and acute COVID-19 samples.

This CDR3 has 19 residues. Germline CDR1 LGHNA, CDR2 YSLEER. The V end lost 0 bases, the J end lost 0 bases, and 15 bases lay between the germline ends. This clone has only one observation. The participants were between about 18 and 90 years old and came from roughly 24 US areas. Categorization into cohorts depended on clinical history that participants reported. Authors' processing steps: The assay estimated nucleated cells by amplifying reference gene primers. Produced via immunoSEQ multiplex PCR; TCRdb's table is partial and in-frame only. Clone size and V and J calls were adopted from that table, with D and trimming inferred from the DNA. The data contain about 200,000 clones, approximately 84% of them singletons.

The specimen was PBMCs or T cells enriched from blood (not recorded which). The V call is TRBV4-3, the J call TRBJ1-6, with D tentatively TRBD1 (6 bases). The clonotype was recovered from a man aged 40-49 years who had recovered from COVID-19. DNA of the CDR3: TGCGCCAGCAGCCAAGACCAAGTCGAAGGGGGCTCCTATAATTCACCCCTCCACTTT. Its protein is CASSQDQVEGGSYNSPLHF.